These 2 T cell receptor beta chains originate from one sample sequenced in a study of tumor-infiltrating lymphocytes in primary liver carcinoma. A primer in the constant region served to generate TCR beta cDNA from 500 ng of total RNA. Three rounds of nested multiplex PCR with slightly modified ARM-PCR produced TCR beta libraries. The opening two PCR rounds, around 11 cycles each, paired TRBV1-TRBV30 forward primers with a C-beta reverse primer. TCRdb recomputed calls from the multiplex PCR reads with MiXCR, one row per CDR3 protein. The sample yields 100,000 to 120,000 distinct CDR3 sequences, roughly 85% seen once. Co-extracted RNA and DNA came from roughly 20-30 mg of unsorted bulk tissue. The material sequenced was liver tumor tissue from sampling region 3. The subset denotes: tumor region T3, left-lateral pole. All receptors derive from a man between 35 and 55 years old with primary liver carcinoma and hepatitis B virus infection.

On this clonotype: The conserved final phenylalanine or tryptophan is absent from the CDR3, which likely points to a read error. The rearrangement links TRBV20-1 to TRBJ2-3; 8 nucleotides line up with TRBD2. Germline CDR1 DFQATT, CDR2 SNEGSKA (reference sequence). The CDR3 extends over 15 amino acids. In DNA form, the CDR3 reads TGCATTGCTAGTGGCTCAGCGGGAGTAGCAGATACGCAGTATCTT. This codes for CIASGSAGVADTQYL.

On this clonotype: The missing conserved phenylalanine or tryptophan at the end of this CDR3 makes a read error likely. The chain joins TRBV6-5 to TRBJ2-3; 12 bases match TRBD2. CDR1 and CDR2 (germline): MNHEY, SVGAGI. The CDR3 is 15 amino acids. The CDR3 sequence: CVSNPGLAGTDTQYL. The DNA for the CDR3 is TGTGTCAGCAACCCAGGACTAGCGGGGACAGATACGCAGTATTTA.